This T cell receptor (beta chain) was obtained from a study of T cell repertoires in cytomegalovirus infection. Overall study context: Public TCR beta signatures provided an indication of both CMV infection and a matching HLA type.

Note on this clonotype: Its antigen remains unknown.

The CDR3 sequence is 15 residues long. V was pared by 5 bases and J by 7 bases, with 18 bases between. Germline assignment: CDR1 SGHVS and CDR2 FNYEAQ. In TCRdb, the reads were re-called with MiXCR into one record per CDR3 protein. The sample has 450,000 to 550,000 distinct CDR3 sequences; under 45% are singletons. The J gene is TRBJ2-1, the V gene TRBV7-6; possible D gene TRBD1, 6 bases. The input for sequencing was cultured PBMCs, taken from culture after CMV antigen stimulation. This receptor was taken from a human donor in good health (CMV status not recorded). Some clones in this sample may be carry-over from other donors' samples. The CDR3 protein is CASSPPRTVLNEQFF. In DNA, the CDR3 is TGTGCCAGCAGCCCTCCTCGGACAGTCCTTAATGAGCAGTTCTTC.